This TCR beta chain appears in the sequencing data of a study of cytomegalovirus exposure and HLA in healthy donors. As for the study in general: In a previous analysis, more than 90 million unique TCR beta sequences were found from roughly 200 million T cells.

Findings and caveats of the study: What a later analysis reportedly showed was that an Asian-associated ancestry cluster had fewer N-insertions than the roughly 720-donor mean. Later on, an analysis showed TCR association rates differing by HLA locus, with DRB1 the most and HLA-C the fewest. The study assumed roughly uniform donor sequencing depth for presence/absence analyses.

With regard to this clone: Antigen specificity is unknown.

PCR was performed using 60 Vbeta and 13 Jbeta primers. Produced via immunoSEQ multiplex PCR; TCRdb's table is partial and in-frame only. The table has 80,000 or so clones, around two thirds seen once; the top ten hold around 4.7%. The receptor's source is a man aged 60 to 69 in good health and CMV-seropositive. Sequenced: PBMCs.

CDR3 nucleotides: TGCGCCAGCAGCCCCAGCGGCGGTTTTGGGGCTTTCTTT. This codes for CASSPSGGFGAFF. V usage is TRBV5-1 and J usage is TRBJ1-1; no definite D call. CDR1 SGHRS and CDR2 YFSETQ come from the germline V gene. There are 13 residues in the CDR3. The ends were cut back, 4 bases at V and 11 bases at J, with 18 bases in the middle.